This TCR beta chain was recovered during a study of PD-L1 blockade in urothelial cancer. Looking at the study overall: Patients arrived having already received 0 to 3 prior chemotherapy regimens. Broader study findings: Prediction of better survival came from below-median pretreatment blood TCR clonality. Tumor-associated blood clones were expanded more by durable-benefit patients at 3 weeks.

Germline CDR1 reads GTSNPN; CDR2 reads SVGIG (reference sequence). V dropped 2 bases and J dropped 4 bases, with 9 bases sitting between them. This CDR3 spans 13 amino acids. A note on this clone: Its target is unknown.

Using immunoSEQ multiplex PCR, the repertoire was profiled, and TCRdb retains in-frame clones only, with some absent. Found here are some 45,000 clones, about 88% of them singletons; the top ten hold approximately 25%. Time point meaning: pretreatment peripheral blood. The clonotype was recovered from a donor at least 40 years old with urothelial cancer. V and J are TRBV30 and TRBJ1-3, with D possibly TRBD1 on 6 matching bases. The sequenced sample was PBMCs, obtained around atezolizumab (anti-PD-L1) treatment. CDR3 in amino acids: CAWSWGPGNTIYF. DNA of the CDR3: TGTGCCTGGAGTTGGGGGCCCGGAAACACCATATATTTT. The entire variable domain, with the rest obtained from reference TRBV30 and TRBJ1-3, is as follows: SQTIHQWPATLVQPVGSPLSLECTVEGTSNPNLYWYRQAAGRGLQLLFYSVGIGQISSEVPQNLSASRPQDRQFILSSKKLLLSDSGFYLCAWSWGPGNTIYFGEGSWLTVV.